Detailed here is one TCR beta chain. Its target is unknown. The data originate from a study of blood T cells in healthy people across ages. At the level of the study: Template switching retrieved approximately one barcoded beta molecule for each two T cells. Study-wide results and limits: With age, beta diversity per million T cells declined roughly linearly, significantly by roughly 40. Investigators treated diversity estimates from one million T cells as underestimates.

The germline CDR1 and CDR2 sequences are DFQATT and SNEGSKA (reference sequence). CDR3 size: 13 residues. V was trimmed by 3 bases and J by 7 bases, leaving 12 bases between them. Primed by a sample-barcoded 5' primer and a J-beta primer mix, a second PCR proceeded for 7 to 11 cycles. TCRdb ran MiXCR on the 5' RACE reads and lists one entry per CDR3 protein. The data hold under 1,100,000 distinct CDR3 sequences, with under 30% observed a single time. In addition, the sample was reused for a study of T cells of mothers and their children.

The rearrangement links TRBV20-1 to TRBJ1-4; TRBD1 might be the D (6 bases). The receptor comes from a girl aged 2 to 9 in good health. Sequencing was performed on blood. CDR3 amino acids: CSASGGNFEKLFF. CDR3 bases: TGCAGTGCTAGTGGGGGCAATTTTGAAAAACTGTTTTTT.